These T cell receptor beta chains were read from a single sample in a study of T-cell reconstitution after alpha-beta-depleted transplantation in children. TCRdb reprocessed the PCR reads with MiXCR, giving one entry per CDR3 protein. The table lists 250,000 to 300,000 distinct CDR3 sequences, around 7.1% of them singletons. This material consisted of peripheral blood, taken 360 days after TCRalphabeta/CD19-depleted stem cell transplant. These receptors were obtained from a female patient aged 2 to 10 who had a stem cell transplant for Fanconi anemia, so the T cells may come from the graft donor. The CDR3 runs from the conserved cysteine through the conserved F or W. Fields, in order: V gene, J gene, CDR3 length, CDR3 protein.

v_call: TRBV12-3/TRBV12-4
j_call: TRBJ1-5
cdr3_length: 19
cdr3_aa: CASSFQPGRGLISNQPQHF

v_call: TRBV3-1
j_call: TRBJ2-3
cdr3_length: 20
cdr3_aa: CASSPHRTSGVELPEDTQYF

v_call: TRBV12-3/TRBV12-4
j_call: TRBJ2-3
cdr3_length: 14
cdr3_aa: CASRFQDRTDTQYF

v_call: TRBV15
j_call: TRBJ2-3
cdr3_length: 15
cdr3_aa: CATSRRQGPTDTQYF

v_call: TRBV3-1
j_call: TRBJ2-3
cdr3_length: 15
cdr3_aa: CASSLRGPRGDTQYF

v_call: TRBV7-9
j_call: TRBJ1-5
cdr3_length: 15
cdr3_aa: CASSLTGVGDQPQHF

v_call: TRBV2
j_call: TRBJ1-1
cdr3_length: 16
cdr3_aa: CASSEARVWPGGVAFF

v_call: TRBV7-2
j_call: TRBJ1-2
cdr3_length: 15
cdr3_aa: CASSLVVQNNYGYTF

v_call: TRBV7-2
j_call: TRBJ2-1
cdr3_length: 16
cdr3_aa: CASIPQGVRFYNEQFF

v_call: TRBV7-9
j_call: TRBJ2-3
cdr3_length: 14
cdr3_aa: CARQGQSSTDTQYF

v_call: TRBV5-1
j_call: TRBJ1-6
cdr3_length: 15
cdr3_aa: CASSPRTGLESPLHF

v_call: TRBV7-9
j_call: TRBJ2-1
cdr3_length: 15
cdr3_aa: CASSSRGLAGGEQFF

v_call: TRBV10-3
j_call: TRBJ2-3
cdr3_length: 14
cdr3_aa: CASAHGTNTDTQYF

v_call: TRBV12-3/TRBV12-4
j_call: TRBJ1-2
cdr3_length: 16
cdr3_aa: CASSFQAYRGVDGYTF

v_call: TRBV18
j_call: TRBJ1-5
cdr3_length: 14
cdr3_aa: CASSPRDRGTPQHF

v_call: TRBV12-3/TRBV12-4
j_call: TRBJ2-3
cdr3_length: 12
cdr3_aa: CASSFVTDTQYF

v_call: TRBV30
j_call: TRBJ1-6
cdr3_length: 15
cdr3_aa: CACQPGALYNSPLHF

v_call: TRBV5-1
j_call: TRBJ1-2
cdr3_length: 16
cdr3_aa: CASSLYLAGDVYGYTF

v_call: TRBV20-1
j_call: TRBJ2-2
cdr3_length: 13
cdr3_aa: CSAILRGAGELFF

v_call: TRBV5-5
j_call: TRBJ1-2
cdr3_length: 13
cdr3_aa: CASSGSGVGGYTF

v_call: TRBV7-2
j_call: TRBJ1-5
cdr3_length: 15
cdr3_aa: CAIAPQTGRNQPQHF

v_call: TRBV7-6
j_call: TRBJ1-5
cdr3_length: 16
cdr3_aa: CASSLGDGALNQPQHF

v_call: TRBV10-3
j_call: TRBJ1-2
cdr3_length: 16
cdr3_aa: CAISLSQDRGNYGYTF

v_call: TRBV25-1
j_call: TRBJ2-1
cdr3_length: 14
cdr3_aa: CASSDPATYNEQFF

v_call: TRBV7-9
j_call: TRBJ2-1
cdr3_length: 15
cdr3_aa: CASSRTSGVYNEQFF

v_call: TRBV7-9
j_call: TRBJ2-3
cdr3_length: 16
cdr3_aa: CASSAGLAGASDTQYF

v_call: TRBV30
j_call: TRBJ2-2
cdr3_length: 13
cdr3_aa: CAWSELGTGELFF

v_call: TRBV2
j_call: TRBJ2-7
cdr3_length: 10
cdr3_aa: CAVLWGEQYF

v_call: TRBV28
j_call: TRBJ1-2
cdr3_length: 13
cdr3_aa: CASGTSGYQGYTF